Listed below are T cell receptor beta chains from one sample, sequenced in a study of blood T cells in healthy people across ages. MiXCR, applied by TCRdb to the 5' RACE reads, yields one record per CDR3 protein. The sample records more than 900,000 distinct CDR3 sequences, around 27% being singletons. Separately, the same data were catalogued under a study of T cells of mothers and their children.

The sequenced sample consisted of blood. These receptors originate from a girl aged 2 to 10 in good health. CDR3s leave out the opening cysteine and the closing phenylalanine or tryptophan. The order of the fields is V gene, J gene, CDR3 protein.

v_call: TRBV4-3
j_call: TRBJ2-7
cdr3_aa: ASSQDTGGRSYEQY

v_call: TRBV29-1
j_call: TRBJ2-5
cdr3_aa: SSKVPEREGQETQY

v_call: TRBV7-3
j_call: TRBJ1-1
cdr3_aa: ASSTFKFGTGRTEAF

v_call: TRBV18
j_call: TRBJ2-5
cdr3_aa: ASSREVRETQY

v_call: TRBV5-1
j_call: TRBJ1-1
cdr3_aa: TSSWDREETEAF

v_call: TRBV12-3/TRBV12-4
j_call: TRBJ1-2
cdr3_aa: ASSYGFGYGYT

v_call: TRBV2
j_call: TRBJ2-1
cdr3_aa: ASSDLAWYNEQF

v_call: TRBV7-3
j_call: TRBJ2-3
cdr3_aa: ASSLLPRGDTQY

v_call: TRBV11-1
j_call: TRBJ1-1
cdr3_aa: ASSPWDSPEAF

v_call: TRBV20-1
j_call: TRBJ2-7
cdr3_aa: SARVGAEQY

v_call: TRBV15
j_call: TRBJ2-5
cdr3_aa: ATSREPLLADEETQY

v_call: TRBV2
j_call: TRBJ1-2
cdr3_aa: ASTSRANYGYT

v_call: TRBV3-1
j_call: TRBJ2-2
cdr3_aa: ATGPLNTGELF

v_call: TRBV9
j_call: TRBJ1-5
cdr3_aa: ASSPDVGGDQPQH

v_call: TRBV20-1
j_call: TRBJ1-4
cdr3_aa: SLPTTGESVIANEKLF

v_call: TRBV5-1
j_call: .
cdr3_aa: ASSLSSGYHEQY

v_call: TRBV12-3/TRBV12-4
j_call: TRBJ1-2
cdr3_aa: ASSQTGTSYGYT

v_call: TRBV18
j_call: TRBJ2-1
cdr3_aa: ASSPQGAEREQF

v_call: TRBV5-1
j_call: TRBJ1-1
cdr3_aa: ASSSPGQGTEAF

v_call: TRBV7-8
j_call: TRBJ2-5
cdr3_aa: ASSPGLAGDRGETQY

v_call: TRBV7-9
j_call: TRBJ2-3
cdr3_aa: ASSVPGLAPEQY

v_call: TRBV12-5
j_call: TRBJ1-3
cdr3_aa: ASGLVQAGLSGNTIY

v_call: TRBV10-3
j_call: TRBJ2-6
cdr3_aa: AISESEGPGANVLT

v_call: TRBV6-5
j_call: TRBJ2-7
cdr3_aa: ASSYSILAYEQY

v_call: TRBV29-1
j_call: TRBJ2-5
cdr3_aa: SVVKRGQETQY

v_call: TRBV20-1
j_call: TRBJ2-1
cdr3_aa: SAPTGGVHWDEQF

v_call: TRBV4-1
j_call: .
cdr3_aa: ASSLQTLAGVNEQY

v_call: TRBV3-1
j_call: TRBJ1-5
cdr3_aa: ASSQGLAGSQPQH

v_call: TRBV5-5
j_call: TRBJ2-3
cdr3_aa: ASSAGAINSDTQY

v_call: TRBV5-1
j_call: TRBJ1-2
cdr3_aa: ASNSGRVANGYT

v_call: TRBV11-2
j_call: TRBJ2-3
cdr3_aa: ASSLGSFRSTDTQY